This T cell receptor beta chain came from a study of blood T cell repertoires in COVID-19. About the study: The origin of the acute and convalescent COVID-19 samples was the United States, Italy and Spain. T cells, B-cell-depleted T cells, or PBMCs provided the cDNA or gDNA that served as material.

CDR1 is MDHEN and CDR2 is SYDVKM in the germline V gene. This CDR3 is built from 14 residues. V shed 5 bases, J shed 4 bases, and the junction held 4 bases outside the gene matches. In the source study's methods: From reference gene primer amplification, estimates of nucleated cell counts were derived. Measured with immunoSEQ multiplex PCR; TCRdb has only the in-frame clones, and not every one. Clone size and the V and J calls come from that table; the DNA yielded D and trimming. The table shows about 89,000 clones, with around nine tenths occurring only once. This receptor was taken from a man older than 75 with active or convalescent COVID-19. Specimen: peripheral blood. The J gene is TRBJ2-5, the V gene TRBV28; TRBD2 matches 10 bases. CDR3 coding DNA: TGTGCCAGCAGTCTAGCGGGAGTAGGAGAGACCCAGTACTTC. It yields the protein CASSLAGVGETQYF. The whole variable domain, remainder taken from reference TRBV28 and TRBJ2-5, is DVKVTQSSRYLVKRTGEKVFLECVQDMDHENMFWYRQDPGLGLRLIYFSYDVKMKEKGDIPEGYSVSREKKERFSLILESASTNQTSMYLCASSLAGVGETQYFGPGTRLLVL.